A selection of T cell receptor beta chains follows, all from one sample in a study of PD-1 blockade in classical Hodgkin lymphoma. The data were produced by immunoSEQ multiplex PCR, yet TCRdb's version contains in-frame clones alone and is incomplete. The table shows 19,000 or so clones, with about 86% occurring only once. The specimen was CD8+ T cells from blood. The receptors were sampled from a human donor with classical Hodgkin lymphoma. The CDR3 runs from the conserved cysteine through the conserved F or W. The D gene is left open where the match is weak. The size entry is marked missing in some rows and otherwise reads once, few, many or a size class.

v_call	j_call	clone_size	d_call	cdr3_aa	cdr3_nt
TRBV27	TRBJ2-1	NA	TRBD1	CASSFITGGLDHEQFF	TGTGCCAGCAGTTTCATTACAGGGGGTCTAGATCATGAGCAGTTCTTC
TRBV5-1	TRBJ1-6	few	TRBD1	CASSQGGSGNSPLHF	TGCGCCAGCAGCCAGGGGGGCTCGGGAAATTCACCCCTCCACTTT
TRBV29-1	TRBJ2-7	NA	NA	CSVRIVGTYEQYF	TGCAGCGTACGTATTGTAGGGACCTACGAGCAGTACTTC
TRBV7-8	TRBJ1-5	once	TRBD1	CASSPGTGAQPQHF	TGTGCCAGCAGCCCCGGGACAGGGGCTCAGCCCCAGCATTTT
TRBV10-3	TRBJ2-3	NA	NA	CAISESVYAGFSTDTQYF	TGTGCCATCAGTGAGTCGGTTTATGCGGGATTCAGCACAGATACGCAGTATTTT
TRBV5-1	TRBJ2-1	NA	NA	CASSLVVSSYNEQFF	TGCGCCAGCAGCTTGGTTGTGAGCTCCTACAATGAGCAGTTCTTC
TRBV28	TRBJ1-5	medium-sized	NA	CASSFWGSGEPQHF	TGTGCCAGCAGTTTCTGGGGTTCTGGGGAGCCCCAGCATTTT
TRBV28	TRBJ2-3	NA	TRBD2	CASTSGSGRRTDTQYF	TGTGCCAGCACCTCTGGGAGCGGGAGAAGGACAGATACGCAGTATTTT
TRBV29-1	TRBJ2-7	NA	TRBD2	CSVEEWSSGSYEQYF	TGCAGCGTTGAAGAATGGTCGAGCGGGAGCTACGAGCAGTACTTC
TRBV9	TRBJ1-6	NA	NA	CASSVGQGDSPLHF	TGTGCCAGCAGCGTAGGGCAAGGAGATTCACCCCTCCACTTT
TRBV4-1	TRBJ1-2	NA	NA	CASSQDQGANGYTF	TGCGCCAGCAGCCAAGATCAAGGCGCGAATGGCTACACCTTC
TRBV5-1	TRBJ1-2	NA	NA	CASSLGQGDYGYTF	TGCGCCAGCAGCTTGGGGCAGGGAGACTATGGCTACACCTTC
TRBV28	TRBJ2-1	NA	NA	CASSLWAGRDNEQFF	TGTGCCAGCAGTTTATGGGCAGGGCGCGACAATGAGCAGTTCTTC
TRBV29-1	TRBJ2-1	NA	NA	CSVLIHEQFF	TGCAGCGTTCTGATTCATGAGCAGTTCTTC
TRBV29-1	TRBJ2-1	NA	TRBD2	CSVEEPGLAGNEQFF	TGCAGCGTTGAAGAACCCGGTCTAGCGGGCAATGAGCAGTTCTTC
TRBV6-1	TRBJ1-1	NA	TRBD1	CASSYLTGPTEAFF	TGTGCCAGCAGTTATCTGACAGGGCCCACTGAAGCTTTCTTT